In this sample, the clone carrying this T cell receptor beta chain turned up many times. The sample comes from a study of neurological immune-mediated disorders. Germline CDR1 reads SQVTM; CDR2 reads ANQGSEA. V was pared by 7 bases and J by 0 bases, with 4 bases of the junction left unmatched. The CDR3 is 14 amino acids. The making of cDNA relied on 5'RACE with 10-nucleotide random UMIs. TCRdb re-called the 5' RACE reads through MiXCR, storing one row per CDR3 protein. The top ten hold 6.5% to 8% of the sample, which has about 79,000 distinct CDR3 sequences, 13% to 15% seen once. Preparation of the unsorted libraries drew on 2 million PBMCs stored at -80 C.

This clonotype originated in a woman in her fifties or sixties in good health. The sample comprised PBMCs. The rearrangement uses TRBV29-1 and TRBJ2-2; 8 bases map to TRBD1. Written as DNA, the CDR3 is TGCAGCGGAGGACAGGGTTCGAACACCGGGGAGCTGTTTTTT. This codes for CSGGQGSNTGELFF.